These T cell receptor beta chains were read from a single sample in a study of T cells expressing NK-cell markers. Following a re-call of the 5' RACE reads, TCRdb has one entry per CDR3 protein and lacks DNA. The repertoire table contains fewer than 550,000 distinct CDR3 sequences. Sequenced sample: blood T cells: a sorted CD56 or NKG2C T cell subset, CD4+ or CD8+ T cells, or bulk PBMC T cells (not recorded which). The receptors stem from a woman between 45 and 65 years old in good health. Each CDR3 is given with its conserved first and last residue.

j_call v_call cdr3_aa
TRBJ2-4 TRBV14 CASSPRGQNLAKNIQYF
TRBJ2-1 TRBV5-5 CASSLEWFRASYNEQFF
TRBJ2-3 TRBV4-1 CASSQEGRGPDTQYF
TRBJ2-7 TRBV10-3 CAITGVGRSEQYF
TRBJ2-1 TRBV11-2 CASSISGMRQFF
TRBJ2-5 TRBV2 CASSQFLGRETQYF
TRBJ1-5 TRBV20-1 CSASRSWQGVKNNQPQHF
TRBJ1-5 TRBV5-1 CASRRDANSHQPQHF
TRBJ1-2 TRBV27 CASRTKGTVYGYTF
TRBJ2-5 TRBV5-4 CASSFGVAGSRETQYF
TRBJ2-5 TRBV6-6 CASSYEDRAEETQYF
TRBJ2-2 TRBV27 CASSRSTEVGGELFF
TRBJ2-1 TRBV5-1 CASSLAGDRGNEQFF
TRBJ2-3 TRBV4-1 CASSHEGPPQYF
TRBJ1-1 TRBV29-1 CSVAPRLDTEAFF
TRBJ1-2 TRBV4-1 CASRGDHSNYGYTF
TRBJ2-5 TRBV2 CASSRDRGYSETQYF
TRBJ2-1 TRBV2 CASINTGTGRANEQFF
TRBJ2-1 TRBV11-3 CASSLGPPSAGGYNEQFF
TRBJ1-5 TRBV24-1 CATGSANQPQHF
TRBJ2-7 TRBV28 CASTPGGAAYEQYF
TRBJ2-1 TRBV24-1 CATSDPGQGIYNEQFF
TRBJ2-1 TRBV20-1 CSARGPGRGFF
TRBJ1-1 TRBV7-8 CASSFRFGGNTEAFF
TRBJ2-1 TRBV20-1 CSASSLLAGETNEQFF
TRBJ2-7 TRBV12-3/TRBV12-4 CASSLPRPAKGTYEQYF
TRBJ1-2 TRBV5-1 CASSLAGANGYTF
TRBJ2-7 TRBV7-9 CASSSGGLYEQYF
TRBJ2-7 TRBV12-3/TRBV12-4 CASSLGGASGRYEQYF
TRBJ2-7 TRBV12-3/TRBV12-4 CASSLSRDRAYEQYF
TRBJ2-2 TRBV30 CAWNLALLGTGELFF
TRBJ2-1 TRBV12-3/TRBV12-4 CASSRSGGRAEEQFF
TRBJ2-1 TRBV18 CASSPFQGGADEQFF
TRBJ1-4 TRBV7-9 CASSLQPFATNEKLFF
TRBJ2-5 TRBV24-1 CATSARTSGQETQYF
TRBJ2-2 TRBV7-7 CASSFTGQRNTGELFF
TRBJ1-1 TRBV6-5 CASSRTTGLSFNTEAFF
TRBJ2-2 TRBV18 CASSPNRVGGELFF
TRBJ2-2 TRBV30 CAWSVGLVYPGELFF
TRBJ2-3 TRBV7-9 CASSLEASHLAGVVDTQYF
TRBJ2-7 TRBV7-8 CASSTQTTLKGYEQYF
TRBJ2-1 TRBV11-2 CASRPTSGRAGNEQFF
TRBJ1-5 TRBV4-1 CASRPAGAFNQPQHF
TRBJ2-5 TRBV28 CASSPDRVGETQYF
TRBJ1-5 TRBV6-1 CASSDDIYQPQHF
TRBJ1-1 TRBV7-2 CASSLKRGNTEAFF
TRBJ1-3 TRBV10-2 CASSGGQFSSGNTIYF
TRBJ2-1 TRBV6-6 CASSYPSGRIEFF
TRBJ2-5 TRBV30 CAWATGQKKETQYF
TRBJ2-5 TRBV29-1 CSVGPRETQYF
TRBJ1-1 TRBV5-1 CASSFPGLPAFF
TRBJ1-4 TRBV7-9 CASTTSGVPNEKLFF
TRBJ1-2 TRBV24-1 CATSDSWTALGGYTF